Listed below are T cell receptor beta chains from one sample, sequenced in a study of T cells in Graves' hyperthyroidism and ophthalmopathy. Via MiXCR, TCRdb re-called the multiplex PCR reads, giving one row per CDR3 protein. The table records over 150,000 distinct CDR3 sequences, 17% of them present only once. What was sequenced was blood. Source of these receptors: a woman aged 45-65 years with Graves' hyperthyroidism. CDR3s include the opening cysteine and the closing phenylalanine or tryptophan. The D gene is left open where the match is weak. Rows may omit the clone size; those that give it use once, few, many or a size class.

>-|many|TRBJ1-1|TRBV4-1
CASSQDRGPTEAFF
TGCGCCAGCAGCCAAGACAGGGGTCCCACTGAAGCTTTCTTT
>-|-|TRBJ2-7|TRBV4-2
CASSPPGVTYEQYF
TGTGCCAGCAGCCCCCCCGGGGTAACCTACGAGCAGTACTTC
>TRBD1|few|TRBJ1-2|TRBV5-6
CASSLATGGAGYTF
TGTGCCAGCAGCTTGGCCACAGGGGGCGCGGGCTACACCTTC
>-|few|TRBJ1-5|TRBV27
CASSRQGWNQPQHF
TGTGCCAGCAGTCGGCAGGGGTGGAATCAGCCCCAGCATTTT
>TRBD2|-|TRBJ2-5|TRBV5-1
CASSLSGRRETQYF
TGCGCCAGCAGCTTAAGCGGGAGGAGGGAGACCCAGTACTTC
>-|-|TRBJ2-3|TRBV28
CATLTGRSTDTQYF
TGTGCCACCCTTACAGGTCGGAGCACAGATACGCAGTATTTT
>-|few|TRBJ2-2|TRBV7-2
CASSPAGGAGELFF
TGTGCCAGCAGCCCCGCCGGCGGGGCCGGGGAGCTGTTTTTT
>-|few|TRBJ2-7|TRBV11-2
CASSLGTYEQYF
TGTGCCAGCAGCCTGGGAACCTACGAGCAGTACTTC
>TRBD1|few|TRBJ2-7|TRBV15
CATSRTGTGSYEQYF
TGTGCCACCAGCAGGACCGGGACAGGGTCCTACGAGCAGTACTTC
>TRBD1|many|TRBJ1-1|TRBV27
CASSRIRGGTEAFF
TGTGCCAGCAGCCGAATCAGGGGGGGCACTGAAGCTTTCTTT
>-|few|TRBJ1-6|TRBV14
CASSPSHRNSPLHF
TGTGCCAGCAGCCCATCACACAGAAATTCACCCCTCCACTTT
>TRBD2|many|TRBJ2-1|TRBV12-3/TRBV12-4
CASSPRLGLAGSYNEQFF
TGTGCCAGCAGTCCACGGCTCGGGCTAGCGGGATCCTACAATGAGCAGTTCTTC
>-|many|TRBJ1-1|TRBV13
CASSLIEGEAFF
TGTGCCAGCAGCTTAATTGAGGGTGAAGCTTTCTTT
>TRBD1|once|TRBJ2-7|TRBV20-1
CSAPNPQGVGPYEQYF
TGCAGTGCTCCGAACCCCCAGGGGGTAGGCCCGTACGAGCAGTACTTC
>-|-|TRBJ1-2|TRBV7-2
CASSINIRGYGYTF
TGTGCCAGCAGCATCAACATCCGGGGCTATGGCTACACCTTC
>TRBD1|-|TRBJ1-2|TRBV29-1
CSVEVIPGQGFYGYTF
TGCAGCGTTGAAGTTATCCCGGGACAGGGATTCTATGGCTACACCTTC
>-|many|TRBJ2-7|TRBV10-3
CAISATEAGFEQYF
TGTGCCATCAGTGCCACCGAGGCTGGTTTCGAGCAGTACTTC
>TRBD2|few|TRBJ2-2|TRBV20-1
CSARTSGRRNTGELFF
TGCAGTGCGAGGACTAGCGGGAGACGGAACACCGGGGAGCTGTTTTTT
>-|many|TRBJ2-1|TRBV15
CATSRGTEYNEQFF
TGTGCCACCAGCAGAGGTACAGAATACAATGAGCAGTTCTTC
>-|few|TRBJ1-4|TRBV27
CASSFRGTGEKLFF
TGTGCCAGCAGTTTTAGGGGAACTGGTGAAAAACTGTTTTTT
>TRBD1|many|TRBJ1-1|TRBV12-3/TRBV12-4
CASMGTGRSLEAFF
TGTGCCAGCATGGGGACAGGGAGGTCCCTTGAAGCTTTCTTT
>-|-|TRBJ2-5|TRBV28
CASSLITEAQETQYF
TGTGCCAGCAGTTTAATCACCGAGGCGCAAGAGACCCAGTACTTC
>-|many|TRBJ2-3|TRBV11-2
CASSRGAITDTQYF
TGTGCCAGCAGCAGGGGGGCAATCACAGATACGCAGTATTTT
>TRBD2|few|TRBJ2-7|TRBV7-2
CASRGGLAGLEQYF
TGTGCCAGCAGGGGAGGACTAGCGGGACTCGAGCAGTACTTC
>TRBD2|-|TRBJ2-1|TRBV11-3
CASTRTGTSGRSPYNEQFF
TGTGCCAGCACAAGAACCGGGACTAGCGGGAGGAGTCCCTACAATGAGCAGTTCTTC
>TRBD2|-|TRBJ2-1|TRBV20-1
CSASQTSAGKFF
TGCAGTGCTAGCCAAACTAGCGCAGGAAAGTTCTTC
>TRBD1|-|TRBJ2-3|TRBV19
CASIETGTGGDTQYF
TGTGCCAGTATTGAAACCGGGACAGGGGGGGATACGCAGTATTTT
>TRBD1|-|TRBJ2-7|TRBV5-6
CASSFGTGAYEQYF
TGTGCCAGCAGCTTTGGGACAGGAGCCTACGAGCAGTACTTC
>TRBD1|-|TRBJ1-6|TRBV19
CASSPGQGANSPLHF
TGTGCCAGTAGTCCGGGACAGGGGGCAAATTCACCCCTCCACTTT
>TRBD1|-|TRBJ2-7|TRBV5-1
CASSSAGTGHYEQYF
TGCGCCAGCAGCTCGGCCGGGACAGGCCACTACGAGCAGTACTTC
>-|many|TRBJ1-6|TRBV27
CASSLKQGSNSPLHF
TGTGCCAGCAGTTTAAAACAGGGCAGTAATTCACCCCTCCACTTT
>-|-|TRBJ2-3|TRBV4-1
CASSQDGARSTDTQYF
TGCGCCAGCAGCCAAGATGGGGCCAGAAGCACAGATACGCAGTATTTT
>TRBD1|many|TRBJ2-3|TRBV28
CASSLTGVGTDTQYF
TGTGCCAGCAGTTTGACAGGGGTGGGCACAGATACGCAGTATTTT
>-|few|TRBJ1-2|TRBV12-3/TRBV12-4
CASSLRQGGYTF
TGTGCCAGCAGTTTACGTCAGGGAGGCTACACCTTC
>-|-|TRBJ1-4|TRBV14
CASKRGGTNEKLFF
TGTGCCAGCAAACGGGGAGGAACTAATGAAAAACTGTTTTTT
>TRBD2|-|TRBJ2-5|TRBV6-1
CASSELGASGETQYF
TGTGCCAGCAGTGAACTTGGGGCTAGCGGAGAGACCCAGTACTTC
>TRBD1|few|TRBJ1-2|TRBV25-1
CASRRRGQGHSDGYTF
TGTGCCAGCAGGAGGAGGGGACAGGGGCATTCGGATGGCTACACCTTC
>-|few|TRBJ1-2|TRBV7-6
CASSLEASSYGYTF
TGTGCCAGCAGCTTAGAGGCCTCGAGCTATGGCTACACCTTC
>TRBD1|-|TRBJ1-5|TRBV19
CASKGEGQSNQPQHF
TGTGCCAGTAAGGGAGAGGGACAGAGCAATCAGCCCCAGCATTTT
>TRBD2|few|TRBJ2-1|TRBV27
CASVRTKSGSRNEQFF
TGTGCCAGCGTAAGAACAAAGAGCGGGAGTAGGAATGAGCAGTTCTTC
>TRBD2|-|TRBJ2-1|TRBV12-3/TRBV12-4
CASSLEERWGGEQFF
TGTGCCAGCAGTCTCGAAGAAAGGTGGGGGGGTGAGCAGTTCTTC
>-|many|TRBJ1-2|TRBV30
CAWSLRVWDGYTF
TGTGCCTGGAGTTTGAGGGTTTGGGACGGCTACACCTTC
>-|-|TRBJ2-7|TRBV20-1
CSAGGDPYEQYF
TGCAGTGCCGGCGGGGATCCCTACGAGCAGTACTTC
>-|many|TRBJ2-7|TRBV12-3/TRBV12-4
CASSLRLASNEQYF
TGTGCCAGCAGTTTACGTCTAGCAAGCAACGAGCAGTACTTC
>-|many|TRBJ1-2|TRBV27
CASSLSGYVVSNDGYTF
TGTGCCAGCAGTTTATCAGGTTATGTAGTGTCCAACGATGGCTACACCTTC
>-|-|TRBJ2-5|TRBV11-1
CASMVADQETQYF
TGTGCCAGCATGGTGGCGGATCAAGAGACCCAGTACTTC
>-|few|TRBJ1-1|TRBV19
CASSPRGQPQGTEAFF
TGTGCCAGTAGTCCACGAGGACAGCCCCAGGGCACTGAAGCTTTCTTT
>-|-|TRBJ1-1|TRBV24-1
CATSARGLTEAFF
TGTGCCACCAGCGCCAGGGGACTCACTGAAGCTTTCTTT
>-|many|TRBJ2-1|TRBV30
CAWSLGLTGDEQFF
TGTGCCTGGAGTCTGGGACTCACAGGGGATGAGCAGTTCTTC
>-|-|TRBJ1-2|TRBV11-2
CASSLVWRDLTERASF
TGTGCCAGCAGCCTCGTTTGGCGGGATTTGACGGAACGGGCATCCTTC
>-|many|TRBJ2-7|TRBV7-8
CASSLDTGYSYEQYF
TGTGCCAGCAGCTTGGATACCGGTTACTCCTACGAGCAGTACTTC
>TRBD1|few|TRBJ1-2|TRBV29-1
CSVEPGQGGGYTF
TGCAGCGTTGAACCGGGACAGGGTGGCGGCTACACCTTC
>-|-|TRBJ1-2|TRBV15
CATSRGSGDGYTF
TGTGCCACCAGCAGAGGTTCAGGGGATGGCTACACCTTC
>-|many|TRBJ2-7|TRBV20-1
CSLGPLLRDTAYEQYF
TGCAGTCTAGGACCTCTCCTCCGGGACACTGCCTACGAGCAGTACTTC